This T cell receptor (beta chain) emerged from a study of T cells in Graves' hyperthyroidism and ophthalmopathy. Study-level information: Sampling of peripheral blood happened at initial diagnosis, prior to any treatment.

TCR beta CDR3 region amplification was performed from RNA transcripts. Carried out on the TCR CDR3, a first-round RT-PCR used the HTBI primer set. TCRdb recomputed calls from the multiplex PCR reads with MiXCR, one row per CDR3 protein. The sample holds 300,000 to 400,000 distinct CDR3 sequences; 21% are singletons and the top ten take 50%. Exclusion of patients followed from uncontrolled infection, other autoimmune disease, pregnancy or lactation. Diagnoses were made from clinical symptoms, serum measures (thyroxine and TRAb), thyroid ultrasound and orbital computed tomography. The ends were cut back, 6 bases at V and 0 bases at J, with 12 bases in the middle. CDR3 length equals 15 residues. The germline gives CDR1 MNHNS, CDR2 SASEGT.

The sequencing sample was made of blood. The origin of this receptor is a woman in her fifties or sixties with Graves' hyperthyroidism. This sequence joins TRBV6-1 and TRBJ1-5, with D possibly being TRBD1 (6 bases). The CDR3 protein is CASRDSDLSNQPQHF. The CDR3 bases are TGTGCCAGCAGGGACAGCGACCTTAGCAATCAGCCCCAGCATTTT.